The 32 T cell receptor beta chains reported below all come from one sample, sequenced in a study of CXCR3-negative and CXCR3-positive naive CD8 T cells. TRB cDNA libraries were made by UMI-labeled 5' RACE. Each CDR3 protein gets one entry in TCRdb, which reprocessed the 5' RACE reads and gives no DNA. This repertoire comprises 85,000 to 120,000 distinct CDR3 sequences; its ten largest clones make up 0.35% to 0.4%. For these receptors, no antigen is known. General study results and limits: CXCR3-expressing naive cells carried TRB CDR3s more hydrophobic than those of CXCR3-negative naive cells.

The sequencing sample was made of naive CXCR3+ CD8+ T cells from blood. Subset noted: CD45RO-CCR7+CD27+CD95- naive CD8+ T cells expressing CXCR3 (TNR3+). Every receptor here comes from a human donor in good health. Some clones in this sample may be carry-over from other donors' samples.

The gene calls are TRBV7-2 and TRBJ1-1. Germline CDR1 SGHTA, CDR2 FQGNSA. This CDR3 region has 13 residues. The CDR3 reads CASSLNTNTEAFF. Full variable domain (remainder filled in from reference TRBV7-2 and TRBJ1-1): GAGVSQSPSNKVTEKGKDVELRCDPISGHTALYWYRQSLGQGLEFLIYFQGNSAPDKSGLPSDRFSAERTGGSVSTLTIQRTQQEDSAVYLCASSLNTNTEAFFGQGTRLTVV.

The rearrangement links TRBV6-5 to TRBJ2-7; TCRdb proposes TRBD1, but this gene call is untestable without DNA. The CDR3 sequence is 11 residues long. The V gene's germline CDR1 is MNHEY and CDR2 SVGAGI. CDR3 region: CASSPGVEQYF.

V gene TRBV7-6 combines with J gene TRBJ1-2; TCRdb reports TRBD1, a call that lacks DNA to check it against. The CDR3 runs to 13 residues. Germline assignment: CDR1 SGHVS and CDR2 FNYEAQ. The CDR3 reads CASSRGQGDGYTF.

The chain uses TRBV12-3 or TRBV12-4 and TRBJ1-2; TCRdb proposes TRBD1, but this gene call is untestable without DNA. This CDR3 comprises 13 residues. This CDR3 reads CASSPGTDYGYTF.

This CDR3 reads CASSGGYQPQHF. V gene TRBV6-2 or TRBV6-3 combines with J gene TRBJ1-5. In germline, CDR1 is MNHEY, CDR2 SVGEGT. The CDR3 is 12 residues long.

This chain joins TRBV20-1 and TRBJ1-2; TCRdb gives TRBD1 as the D gene, but with no DNA this cannot be confirmed. The CDR3 runs 12 residues. CDR1 is DFQATT and CDR2 is SNEGSKA in the germline V gene (reference sequence). CDR3 region: CSASGGNYGYTF.

The chain joins TRBV4-2 to TRBJ1-1; TCRdb names TRBD1, which stays unverified in the absence of DNA. This CDR3 has 14 amino acids. Germline V gives CDR1 LGHNA, CDR2 YNFKEQ. This CDR3 reads CASREGRGATEAFF.

The J gene is TRBJ1-2, the V gene TRBV7-3; TCRdb's assignment of TRBD1 cannot be checked, as there is no DNA. From germline, CDR1 is SGHTA and CDR2 FQGTGA. This CDR3 comprises 14 residues. The CDR3 region is CASSPSGGSYGYTF.

The rearrangement links TRBV29-1 to TRBJ1-3; TCRdb's D call, TRBD1, is unchecked because there is no DNA. Germline V gives CDR1 SQVTM, CDR2 ANQGSEA. The CDR3 is 14 amino acids. The CDR3 loop reads CSVHLGTGGNTIYF.

The chain has TRBV14 and TRBJ2-3; TCRdb reports TRBD1, a call that lacks DNA to check it against. Looked up from germline, CDR1 is SGHDN and CDR2 is FVKESK. There are 19 residues in the CDR3. CDR3 protein: CASSQLPGQGASSTDTQYF.

The genes are TRBV10-3 and TRBJ2-7; as DNA is missing, the TRBD2 call by TCRdb cannot be tested. The CDR3 length is 15 residues. CDR1 is ENHRY and CDR2 is SYGVKD in the germline V gene. The chain's CDR3 is CAITAGLAGENEQYF.

This chain uses TRBV10-3 with TRBJ2-7; TCRdb indicates TRBD2, and absent DNA this call remains unverified. CDR3 length equals 14 residues. Germline assignment: CDR1 ENHRY and CDR2 SYGVKD. The CDR3 is CAIRRTSESYEQYF.

This CDR3 is CASPGGGPLLNTGELFF. V usage is TRBV12-3 or TRBV12-4 and J usage is TRBJ2-2; TCRdb proposes TRBD1, but this gene call is untestable without DNA. CDR3 length: 17 residues.

The chain carries TRBV7-9 and TRBJ2-1; TCRdb indicates TRBD1, and absent DNA this call remains unverified. CDR3 length: 19 amino acids. From germline, CDR1 is SEHNR and CDR2 FQNEAQ (reference sequence). CDR3: CASSLGGQGALSSYNEQFF.

The rearrangement uses TRBV24-1 and TRBJ2-1; as DNA is missing, the TRBD1 call by TCRdb cannot be tested. The CDR3 sequence is 17 residues long. CDR1 and CDR2 (germline): KGHDR, SFDVKD. CDR3 loop: CATSGPESRYSYNEQFF.

The CDR3 spells CSAEDRGSYEQYF. V and J are TRBV20-1 and TRBJ2-7. This CDR3 comprises 13 residues. The germline CDR1 and CDR2 sequences are DFQATT and SNEGSKA (reference sequence).

This sequence joins TRBV4-3 and TRBJ2-5; the TCRdb call, TRBD2, lacks DNA for checking. Per the germline V gene, CDR1 is LGHNA and CDR2 is YSLEER. CDR3 size: 15 residues. CDR3 protein: CASSQALPRAETQYF.

The chain carries TRBV28 and TRBJ2-5. The CDR3 totals 14 residues. Germline-derived CDR1 and CDR2 are MDHEN and SYDVKM. This CDR3 is CASSPQRYQETQYF.

This chain links TRBV28 with TRBJ2-3; as DNA is missing, the TRBD2 call by TCRdb cannot be tested. From germline, CDR1 is MDHEN and CDR2 SYDVKM. The CDR3 consists of 14 residues. CDR3 protein: CALNRLVGTDTQYF.

The chain couples TRBV7-2 to TRBJ2-1; TCRdb returns TRBD1, unconfirmable since there is no DNA. Germline V gene lookup returns CDR1 SGHTA and CDR2 FQGNSA. This CDR3 has 16 residues. The CDR3 reads CASSPWGRGAMDEQFF.

The gene calls are TRBV7-3 and TRBJ2-5; the TRBD1 assignment by TCRdb is unverifiable without DNA. This CDR3 has 14 residues. Germline V gives CDR1 SGHTA, CDR2 FQGTGA. CDR3 loop: CASSLGDGQETQYF.

The rearrangement joins TRBV7-6 to TRBJ2-2; there is no DNA to check the TCRdb D call of TRBD1. CDR3 length equals 13 residues. CDR1 and CDR2 from the germline V gene are SGHVS and FNYEAQ. This CDR3 reads CASSLDPVGELFF. The full variable domain, rest sourced from reference TRBV7-6 and TRBJ2-2, is GAGVSQSPRYKVTKRGQDVALRCDPISGHVSLYWYRQALGQGPEFLTYFNYEAQQDKSGLPNDRFSAERPEGSISTLTIQRTEQRDSAMYRCASSLDPVGELFFGEGSRLTVL.

V is TRBV6-1 and J is TRBJ2-7. The germline gives CDR1 MNHNS, CDR2 SASEGT. There are 13 residues in the CDR3. The CDR3 spells CASSMSGAYEQYF.

The gene calls are TRBV14 and TRBJ1-1. CDR1 and CDR2 from the germline V gene are SGHDN and FVKESK. The CDR3 has 13 residues. The chain's CDR3 is CASSPSGNTEAFF.

The chain links TRBV29-1 to TRBJ2-3; without DNA, the TCRdb call of TRBD1 cannot be checked. The CDR3 covers 14 residues. Looked up from germline, CDR1 is SQVTM and CDR2 is ANQGSEA. The CDR3 reads CSVATGAGTDTQYF.

The chain uses TRBV18 and TRBJ1-2; TCRdb designates TRBD1, a call that cannot be tested without DNA. This CDR3 is 16 amino acids long. Germline loops: CDR1 KGHSH, CDR2 LQKENI. The CDR3 region is CASSPFEAGNYVGYTF. Drawing the rest from reference TRBV18 and TRBJ1-2, the complete variable domain is NAGVMQNPRHLVRRRGQEARLRCSPMKGHSHVYWYRQLPEEGLKFMVYLQKENIIDESGMPKERFSAEFPKEGPSILRIQQVVRGDSAAYFCASSPFEAGNYVGYTFGSGTRLTVV.

The rearrangement joins TRBV7-6 to TRBJ2-1; the TRBD1 assignment by TCRdb is unverifiable without DNA. The length of the CDR3 is 16 residues. From germline, CDR1 is SGHVS and CDR2 FNYEAQ. The CDR3: CASSLTRGGHLGEQFF. Using reference TRBV7-6 and TRBJ2-1 for the parts outside the CDR3, the full variable domain is GAGVSQSPRYKVTKRGQDVALRCDPISGHVSLYWYRQALGQGPEFLTYFNYEAQQDKSGLPNDRFSAERPEGSISTLTIQRTEQRDSAMYRCASSLTRGGHLGEQFFGPGTRLTVL.

The V call is TRBV15, the J call TRBJ1-1. The length of the CDR3 is 16 residues. From germline, CDR1 is LNHNV and CDR2 YYDKDF (reference sequence). The CDR3 is CATSRDRAGGNTEAFF.

The chain joins TRBV5-1 to TRBJ1-2; TCRdb indicates TRBD1, and absent DNA this call remains unverified. The V gene's germline CDR1 is SGHRS and CDR2 YFSETQ. The CDR3 has 13 amino acids. The CDR3 loop is CASSFGGHYGYTF.

This chain links TRBV12-3 or TRBV12-4 with TRBJ2-7; the TCRdb call, TRBD1, lacks DNA for checking. The CDR3 sequence is 14 residues long. The CDR3 sequence is CASTFSLRGSEQYF.

V usage is TRBV20-1 and J usage is TRBJ1-2. The V gene's germline CDR1 is DFQATT and CDR2 SNEGSKA (reference sequence). The CDR3 has 14 residues. CDR3 region: CSARDSSDLYGYTF.

The rearrangement links TRBV12-5 to TRBJ2-7; TCRdb indicates TRBD1, and absent DNA this call remains unverified. This CDR3 is built from 15 residues. CDR1 and CDR2 (germline): LGHNT, FRNRAP. The CDR3 reads CASGIGQGASYEQYF.